This T cell receptor beta chain comes out of a study of T cell responses to AZD1222 COVID-19 vaccine. Points from the study as a whole: The sample set comprised mostly white British donors with more females, and clonal diversity was possibly underestimated. After the peak T cell response, and only then, were repertoires sampled.

This clone was detected once. Its cognate antigen is unknown. This table comes from immunoSEQ multiplex PCR, and its TCRdb copy is limited to in-frame clones, with some not included. The table has 150,000 to 200,000 clones, 90% seen once. The TCR originated in an adult who received the AZD1222 COVID-19 vaccine. The sequencing here drew on peripheral blood, taken 28 days after the second AZD1222 dose.

The CDR3 sequence: CASSSPGGRTGELFF. The DNA for the CDR3 is TGTGCCAGCAGCTCCCCCGGGGGGCGGACCGGGGAGCTGTTTTTT. The chain carries TRBV7-9 and TRBJ2-2, with D maybe TRBD2 (7 bases). Trimming stripped 4 bases from V and 5 bases from J, with 14 bases between. CDR1 and CDR2 (germline): SEHNR, FQNEAQ (reference sequence). This CDR3 is 15 amino acids long.